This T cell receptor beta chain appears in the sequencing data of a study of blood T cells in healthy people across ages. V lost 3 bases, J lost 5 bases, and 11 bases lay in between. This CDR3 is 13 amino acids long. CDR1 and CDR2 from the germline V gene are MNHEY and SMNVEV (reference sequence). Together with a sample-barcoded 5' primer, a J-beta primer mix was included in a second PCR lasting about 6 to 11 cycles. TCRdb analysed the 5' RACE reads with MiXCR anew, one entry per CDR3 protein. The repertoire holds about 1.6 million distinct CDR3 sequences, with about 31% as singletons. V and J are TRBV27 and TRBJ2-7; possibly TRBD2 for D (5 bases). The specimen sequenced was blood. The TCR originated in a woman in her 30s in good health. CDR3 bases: TGTGCCAGCAGTTTCGGGGTTTCTCACGAGCAGTACTTC. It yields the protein CASSFGVSHEQYF.